This TCR beta chain was sequenced for a study of blood T cell repertoires in COVID-19. The CDR3 spans 15 residues. V shed 4 bases and J shed 3 bases, with 16 bases lying between them. CDR1 and CDR2 from the germline V gene are MNHEY and SMNVEV (reference sequence). In the study's own analysis: Quantification of nucleated cells was approximated via reference gene primer amplification. The protocol was immunoSEQ multiplex PCR, while the TCRdb copy is restricted to in-frame clones and leaves out a portion. The V and J calls and clone size come from that table; D and trimming were worked out from the DNA. The sample shows 95,000 to 100,000 clones, approximately 92% of them seen only once.

Sequencing was carried out using peripheral blood. V usage is TRBV27 and J usage is TRBJ2-7; a weak D match, TRBD2 (6 bases). The TCR comes from a man over 45 with active COVID-19. The CDR3 nucleotides read TGTGCCAGCAGTTCCTCGGGAGAGACGGACTACGAGCAGTACTTC. This sequence encodes CASSSSGETDYEQYF.